A single sample is the source of the 27 T cell receptor beta chains below, sequenced in a study of blood T cell repertoires in COVID-19. Clones were sequenced by immunoSEQ multiplex PCR, and TCRdb holds only the in-frame ones, with some missing. Of 60,000 to 70,000 clones in the sample, approximately 84% were seen once. Input material: peripheral blood. Source of these receptors: a man aged 50 to 60 with active COVID-19.

The V and J genes are TRBV19 and TRBJ2-1; D remains unclear. The CDR3 has 15 amino acids. Germline loops: CDR1 LNHDA, CDR2 SQIVND (reference sequence). V lost 1 base to trimming and J lost 0 bases, with 7 bases between them. The CDR3 DNA reads TGTGCCAGTAGTATAGGGGTAGCCTCCTACAATGAGCAGTTCTTC. It translates to CASSIGVASYNEQFF.

V gene TRBV18 combines with J gene TRBJ1-5; 8 bases fit TRBD1. V lost 5 bases, J lost 5 bases, and 8 bases stayed unmatched. This CDR3 region has 15 residues. The germline CDR1 and CDR2 sequences are KGHSH and LQKENI. The CDR3 nucleotides read TGTGCCAGCTCATCTCGGACAGGGAGGGATCAGCCCCAGCATTTT. Encoded protein: CASSSRTGRDQPQHF.

V and J are TRBV5-1 and TRBJ2-1; 16 bases are shared with TRBD2. Germline-derived CDR1 and CDR2 are SGHRS and YFSETQ. This CDR3 is built from 17 residues. V shed 4 bases, J shed 2 bases, and the junction held 3 bases outside the gene matches. The CDR3 here is CASSPGTSGRAYNEQFF. The DNA of the CDR3 is TGCGCCAGCAGCCCCGGGACTAGCGGGAGGGCCTACAATGAGCAGTTCTTC.

This clone has just one count. This chain uses TRBV9 with TRBJ2-5, with TRBD2 identical over 7 bases. The length of the CDR3 is 15 residues. From germline, CDR1 is SGDLS and CDR2 YYNGEE. With V trimmed by 4 bases and J by 1 base, 7 bases remained unmatched. The CDR3 loop is CASSPGGEIQETQYF. The CDR3 DNA is TGTGCCAGCAGCCCGGGGGGAGAGATCCAAGAGACCCAGTACTTC.

The gene calls are TRBV13 and TRBJ2-5; D unclear. Per germline, CDR1 PRHDT and CDR2 FYEKMQ (reference sequence). Trimming pared 2 bases from V and 2 bases from J, leaving 6 bases between. The CDR3 totals 13 residues. The CDR3 DNA reads as TGTGCCAGCAGCTTATACAGACAAGAGACCCAGTACTTC. This sequence encodes CASSLYRQETQYF.

CDR3 amino acids: CASRPGSSRGNTIYF. The DNA of the CDR3 is TGTGCCAGCAGACCCGGATCCTCTAGGGGAAACACCATATATTTT. J is TRBJ1-3 and V is TRBV6-5; D gene uncertain. Germline loops: CDR1 MNHEY, CDR2 SVGAGI. V lost 6 bases and J 4 bases, leaving 16 bases between the germline ends. The CDR3 spans 15 residues.

This clone was seen more than once but under ten times. The rearrangement uses TRBV9 and TRBJ2-1, with D possibly matching TRBD1 (5 bases). The CDR3 extends over 16 amino acids. V was pared by 0 bases and J by 0 bases, with 10 bases between. CDR1 SGDLS and CDR2 YYNGEE come from the germline V gene. CDR3 DNA: TGTGCCAGCAGCGTAGCTGGGGCTTCCTCCTACAATGAGCAGTTCTTC. This codes for CASSVAGASSYNEQFF. Full variable domain (rest looked up from reference TRBV9 and TRBJ2-1): DSGVTQTPKHLITATGQRVTLRCSPRSGDLSVYWYQQSLDQGLQFLIQYYNGEERAKGNILERFSAQQFPDLHSELNLSSLELGDSALYFCASSVAGASSYNEQFFGPGTRLTVL.

The chain uses TRBV7-9 and TRBJ2-1; 10 nucleotides agree with TRBD2. The CDR3 loop spans 18 amino acids. V shed 5 bases, J shed 2 bases, and the junction held 12 bases outside the gene matches. Germline V gives CDR1 SEHNR, CDR2 FQNEAQ (reference sequence). The CDR3 DNA reads as TGTGCCAGCAGCCCACTGGGACTAGCGATGGGGACCTACAATGAGCAGTTCTTC. Translating it yields CASSPLGLAMGTYNEQFF.

CDR3 in amino acids: CASSFMGGRSYNEQFF. The CDR3 DNA follows: TGTGCCAGCAGTTTCATGGGGGGACGCTCCTACAATGAGCAGTTCTTC. This chain uses TRBV27 with TRBJ2-1, with D possibly TRBD2 on 6 matching bases. The CDR3 is 16 residues long. The ends were cut back, 3 bases at V and 0 bases at J, with 12 bases in the middle. Germline CDR1 MNHEY, CDR2 SMNVEV (reference sequence).

The V and J genes are TRBV7-2 and TRBJ2-7; 7 bases are a match to TRBD2. Trimming removed 3 bases from V and 1 base from J; junction bases left unmatched: 6. CDR1 and CDR2 (germline): SGHTA, FQGNSA. This CDR3 has 15 residues. CDR3 nucleotides: TGTGCCAGCAGCTTCGGACTAGGGGCGTCCTACGAGCAGTACTTC. Residues: CASSFGLGASYEQYF.

This clone has a handful of counts. The chain combines TRBV6-8 with TRBJ2-7, with a tentative D call TRBD2 (6 bases). Trimming removed 0 bases at V and 2 bases at J, with 17 bases between. The length of the CDR3 is 17 residues. Per the germline V gene, CDR1 is MNHGY and CDR2 is SAAAGT. The CDR3 DNA follows: TGTGCCAGCAGTTACTCCGGGATTAGCGGTTTACCCTACGAGCAGTACTTC. Its translation: CASSYSGISGLPYEQYF.

This clone has more than one count but fewer than ten. The chain couples TRBV3-1 (or the pseudogene TRBV3-2) to TRBJ2-7, with 9 bases matching TRBD1. Trimming at V came to 1 base and at J to 7 bases, leaving 8 bases not matched to a gene. There are 15 residues in the CDR3. Germline lookup yields CDR1 LGHDT and CDR2 YNNKEL (reference sequence). DNA of the CDR3: TGTGCCAGCAGCCAAGGAAGCGGACAGGGGCGGGAGCAGTACTTC. It codes for CASSQGSGQGREQYF.

The chain employs TRBV28 and TRBJ1-4; TRBD1 matches 7 bases. After removal of 4 bases from V and 8 bases from J, the junction contained 13 bases not matched to a gene. Germline values: CDR1 MDHEN, CDR2 SYDVKM. The CDR3 consists of 16 residues. The CDR3 sequence is CASSSGQAAIWEKLFF. In DNA, the CDR3 is TGTGCCAGCAGTTCAGGACAGGCCGCTATTTGGGAAAAACTGTTTTTT.

The chain couples TRBV19 to TRBJ2-3; 9 bases are shared with TRBD1. In germline, CDR1 is LNHDA, CDR2 SQIVND (reference sequence). The V gene end was trimmed by 6 bases and the J gene end by 4 bases; junction bases not matched to a gene: 8. The CDR3 totals 15 residues. Written as DNA, the CDR3 is TGTGCCAGTAGGGGGACAGGGTTTGTAGCAGATACGCAGTATTTT. Translation gives CASRGTGFVADTQYF.

The CDR3 DNA is TGTGCCAGCAGCTTGGGACAAGCCCGCTCTGGAAACACCATATATTTT. This codes for CASSLGQARSGNTIYF. V gene TRBV5-8 combines with J gene TRBJ1-3; D is uncertain. The CDR3 is 16 amino acids. Germline CDR1 and CDR2: SGHTS and YDEGEE. V was trimmed by 0 bases and J by 0 bases, leaving 10 bases between them.

There are a few counts of this clone. The J gene is TRBJ2-7, the V gene TRBV4-2, with 9 bases matching TRBD1. With V trimmed by 1 base and J by 11 bases, 3 bases remained unmatched. Looked up from germline, CDR1 is LGHNA and CDR2 is YNFKEQ. The CDR3 contains 12 residues. The CDR3 is CASSQGDRVKYF. The CDR3 nucleotides are TGTGCCAGCAGCCAAGGGGACAGGGTAAAGTACTTC.

The CDR3 sequence is CASSFPEGNTEAFF. CDR3 nucleotide sequence: TGCGCCAGCAGCTTTCCCGAGGGGAACACTGAAGCTTTCTTT. The chain couples TRBV5-1 to TRBJ1-1; D is uncertain. V shed 2 bases and J shed 1 base, with 9 bases lying between them. CDR1 and CDR2 (germline): SGHRS, YFSETQ. CDR3 length: 14 residues.

A single count supports this clone. CDR3 loop: CASSSTGTGQETQYF. In DNA, the CDR3 is TGCGCCAGCAGCTCGACCGGGACAGGGCAAGAGACCCAGTACTTC. The chain has TRBV5-1 and TRBJ2-5; 9 bases line up with TRBD1. The V gene end was trimmed by 3 bases and the J gene end by 2 bases; junction bases not matched to a gene: 5. The length of the CDR3 is 15 residues. Germline V gene sequence: CDR1 SGHRS, CDR2 YFSETQ. The variable domain in full, with the rest retrieved from reference TRBV5-1 and TRBJ2-5, is KAGVTQTPRYLIKTRGQQVTLSCSPISGHRSVSWYQQTPGQGLQFLFEYFSETQRNKGNFPGRFSGRQFSNSRSEMNVSTLELGDSALYLCASSSTGTGQETQYFGPGTRLLVL.

The CDR3, as DNA: TGCGCCGGTACGAGGGGGACACGTCGAAAGAACACCATATATTTT. Protein sequence: CAGTRGTRRKNTIYF. This chain joins TRBV23-1 and TRBJ1-3; D might be TRBD1 (6 bases). TRBV23-1 is an ORF; its function is uncertain. The CDR3 contains 15 residues. The V gene lost 11 bases and the J gene lost 7 bases, with 24 bases spanning the gap.

V gene TRBV6-1 combines with J gene TRBJ2-1, with D tentatively TRBD2 (6 bases). CDR3 size: 16 residues. V lost 3 bases and J 8 bases, leaving 20 bases between the germline ends. Germline V gene lookup returns CDR1 MNHNS and CDR2 SASEGT. The CDR3 reads CASSDLGGEKEHEQFF. The CDR3 region has the DNA TGTGCCAGCAGTGATTTGGGGGGTGAGAAAGAACATGAGCAGTTCTTC.

V is TRBV15 and J is TRBJ1-6; perhaps TRBD1 as D (5 bases). The CDR3 runs to 14 residues. V was clipped by 4 bases and J by 7 bases, with 11 bases between them. Germline V lookup: CDR1 LNHNV, CDR2 YYDKDF (reference sequence). CDR3 sequence (DNA): TGTGCCACCAGCACCCAGGGAGGAAATTCACCCCTCCACTTT. Amino acid sequence: CATSTQGGNSPLHF.

The V and J genes are TRBV7-9 and TRBJ2-1; D is unclear. Germline CDR1 SEHNR, CDR2 FQNEAQ (reference sequence). The germline V and J ends were trimmed by 1 base and 0 bases, with 10 bases remaining between them. CDR3 length: 16 residues. CDR3 coding DNA: TGTGCCAGCAGCTTAGGTCTTGGGCGCTCCTACAATGAGCAGTTCTTC. Its translation is CASSLGLGRSYNEQFF.

This chain joins TRBV29-1 and TRBJ1-2, with no clear D. The CDR3 is made up of 12 amino acids. With 0 bases removed from V and 7 bases from J, the gap between germline ends came to 9 bases. Germline CDR1 reads SQVTM; CDR2 reads ANQGSEA. CDR3 in DNA: TGCAGCGTTGAAGAGGAGGGAGGTGGCTACACCTTC. Translating gives CSVEEEGGGYTF. Filled out from reference TRBV29-1 and TRBJ1-2, the complete variable domain reads SAVISQKPSRDICQRGTSLTIQCQVDSQVTMMFWYRQQPGQSLTLIATANQGSEATYESGFVIDKFPISRPNLTFSTLTVSNMSPEDSSIYLCSVEEEGGGYTFGSGTRLTVV.

The V call is TRBV7-2, the J call TRBJ2-1, with a possible D match to TRBD1 (6 bases). This CDR3 spans 18 amino acids. Germline assignment: CDR1 SGHTA and CDR2 FQGNSA. With 5 bases removed from V and 6 bases from J, the gap between germline ends came to 26 bases. CDR3 sequence reads: CASSRTVQGSIVGNEQFF. The CDR3 DNA reads as TGTGCCAGCAGCCGTACGGTACAGGGTTCGATCGTCGGCAATGAGCAGTTCTTC.

V and J are TRBV24-1 and TRBJ1-1; no reliable D call. There are 8 residues in the CDR3. The V end lost 9 bases, the J end lost 13 bases, and 8 bases lay between the germline ends. Germline lookup yields CDR1 KGHDR and CDR2 SFDVKD. The CDR3 DNA reads TGTGCCACCGGCACGTTTTTCTTT. As protein: CATGTFFF.

The gene calls are TRBV10-3 and TRBJ2-5; TRBD2 agrees at 10 bases. Germline lookup yields CDR1 ENHRY and CDR2 SYGVKD. The CDR3 is 15 amino acids. The J segment lost 4 bases and the V segment lost 4 bases, leaving 6 bases of the junction unmatched. The CDR3 DNA reads as TGTGCCATCAGTGGGGGATTAGCGGGAGGAGAGACCCAGTACTTC. Translated: CAISGGLAGGETQYF.

The genes are TRBV10-2 and TRBJ2-2; 10 positions match TRBD2. CDR1 and CDR2 (germline): WSHSY, SAAADI. This CDR3 contains 15 residues. Trimming at V came to 8 bases and at J to 7 bases, leaving 10 bases not matched to a gene. The CDR3: CASSIVAGGIGELFF. Written as DNA, the CDR3 is TGCGCCAGCTCCATCGTAGCGGGGGGAATCGGGGAGCTGTTTTTT.